The 12 T cell receptor beta chains presented below share a single source sample, sequenced in a study of blood T cells in healthy people across ages. Through a sample-barcoded 5' primer and a J-beta primer mix, a second PCR was run for roughly 7 to 12 cycles. Each CDR3 protein is one row after TCRdb ran MiXCR on the 5' RACE reads. This sample carries 550,000 to 650,000 distinct CDR3 sequences, 25% to 35% of them seen once, and the ten largest clones take 15% to 18%. Sequencing used blood. All receptors come from a woman of 80 years or more in good health.

This clonotype has at least ten counts. V usage is TRBV2 and J usage is TRBJ1-1, with a tentative D call TRBD1 (6 bases). Germline V lookup: CDR1 SNHLY, CDR2 FYNNEI. This CDR3 contains 16 residues. Deletions cut 6 bases from V and 0 bases from J, with 17 bases between. The CDR3 reads CASRVTGWELNTEAFF. The CDR3 DNA reads as TGTGCCAGCAGGGTAACAGGGTGGGAATTGAACACTGAAGCTTTCTTT.

Remarks on this clonotype: At one end the junction does not follow the germline gene, possibly because of a read error. The V call is TRBV12-3 or TRBV12-4, the J call TRBJ2-3; D gene uncertain. The CDR3 is made up of 14 amino acids. The CDR3 DNA sequence: TGTGCCAGCAGTTCTAGAGTGAGAGCAGATATGCAGTATTTT. Amino acids: CASSSRVRADMQYF.

In regard to this clonotype: Germline is not matched at one junction end, which may reflect a read error. The CDR3 region is CASRREAGDYDYTF. The CDR3 DNA sequence: TGCGCCAGCAGACGGGAGGCAGGGGACTATGACTACACCTTC. The rearrangement links TRBV5-1 to TRBJ1-2; TRBD1 is a possible D gene (6 bases). This CDR3 has 14 residues. The germline V gene has CDR1 SGHRS and CDR2 YFSETQ.

This clonotype was seen only a few times. A clone one base away is much larger, so this may be a read error. V is TRBV20-1 and J is TRBJ2-1; TRBD2 matches at 14 bases. CDR3 length equals 15 residues. Looked up from germline, CDR1 is DFQATT and CDR2 is SNEGSKA (reference sequence). CDR3 nucleotides: TGCAGTGCAGGGACTAGCGGGAGCTCCTACAATGGGCAGTTCTTC. Its protein product is CSAGTSGSSYNGQFF.

This clonotype has a count of ten or more. The J gene is TRBJ2-7, the V gene TRBV28; maybe TRBD2 (5 bases). Germline-derived CDR1 and CDR2 are MDHEN and SYDVKM. The V end was cut by 6 bases, the J end by 2 bases, with 11 bases between. This CDR3 spans 13 amino acids. CDR3: CASRDDYAYEQYF. Here the CDR3 DNA reads TGTGCCAGCAGAGATGACTATGCCTACGAGCAGTACTTC.

This clonotype was recorded at least ten times. The chain recombines TRBV11-2 with TRBJ2-7; D gene unclear. The CDR3 totals 14 residues. The V gene lost 5 bases and the J gene lost 6 bases, with 17 bases spanning the gap. CDR1 and CDR2 (germline): SGHAT, FQNNGV. CDR3 protein: CASSPWAGGGEQYF. DNA for the CDR3: TGTGCCAGCAGCCCCTGGGCAGGTGGTGGCGAGCAGTACTTC.

This clonotype was counted only a few times. V usage is TRBV12-5 and J usage is TRBJ1-1, with a possible D match to TRBD1 (5 bases). The V end was cut by 3 bases, the J end by 1 base, with 9 bases between. The V gene's germline CDR1 is LGHNT and CDR2 FRNRAP. The CDR3 contains 14 residues. The CDR3 loop is CASGLGTANTEAFF. The CDR3 coding sequence is TGTGCTAGTGGTTTAGGGACGGCGAACACTGAAGCTTTCTTT.

A remark on this clonotype: At one of its ends the junction is not consistent with the germline gene, which may arise from a read error. The rearrangement uses TRBV12-3 or TRBV12-4 and TRBJ2-3; D is undetermined. The CDR3 consists of 16 residues. The CDR3 nucleotides are TGTGCCAGCAGTTTAAGGGCAGGCCTGAGCACAGATATGCAGTATTTT. Encoded protein: CASSLRAGLSTDMQYF.

Points on this clonotype: A clone one base away is much larger, so this may be a read error. The J gene is TRBJ2-7, the V gene TRBV4-2, with 11 bases matching TRBD1. The J call may be mistaken, given a closer DNA end match to TRBJ2-4. In germline, CDR1 is LGHNA, CDR2 YNFKEQ. The CDR3 is 18 residues long. CDR3 region: CAGSQERVGGDRGDIQYF. The DNA of the CDR3 is TGTGCCGGCAGCCAAGAGAGGGTCGGAGGGGACAGGGGGGACATTCAGTACTTC.

V and J are TRBV5-1 and TRBJ2-5; 9 nucleotides align to TRBD1. V gave up 1 base and J gave up 11 bases; unmatched junction bases: 9. CDR3 length equals 14 residues. CDR1 and CDR2 from the germline V gene are SGHRS and YFSETQ. DNA of the CDR3: TGCGCCAGCAGCTTGAGGACAGGGGTCAATGAGCAGTACTTC. Amino acids: CASSLRTGVNEQYF.

The V and J genes are TRBV9 and TRBJ2-2, with 7 nucleotides matching TRBD2. The CDR3 totals 14 residues. Losses at the gene ends were 3 bases for V and 3 bases for J; bases not matched to a gene: 2. The germline CDR1 and CDR2 sequences are SGDLS and YYNGEE. The CDR3 here is CASSDRGDTGELFF. The CDR3 nucleotides read TGTGCCAGCAGCGATCGGGGGGACACCGGGGAGCTGTTTTTT.

Turning to this clonotype: This could be a read error, since a much larger clone is one nucleotide away. CDR3 protein: CSYLNTEAFF. The CDR3, as DNA: TGCAGCTATTTGAACACTGAAGCTTTCTTT. The chain carries TRBV29-1 and TRBJ1-1; D gene uncertain. This CDR3 spans 10 amino acids. The V gene lost 8 bases and the J gene lost 0 bases, with 4 bases spanning the gap. Germline V gene data show CDR1 as SQVTM and CDR2 as ANQGSEA.